Given below is one T cell receptor beta chain in context. Its antigen is currently unknown. 60 Vbeta and 13 Jbeta primers were used in PCR. TCRdb's table, derived via immunoSEQ multiplex PCR, lists solely in-frame clones and lacks some. The table includes some 70,000 clones, 55% to 75% detected once. Healthy bone marrow donors supplied every sample. This specimen belongs to a study of cytomegalovirus exposure and HLA in healthy donors. CDR3 size: 13 residues. In germline, CDR1 is GTSNPN, CDR2 SVGIG (reference sequence). Study-level findings and limits: TRBV6-2, TRBV6-3 and some other V segments were unresolvable in 87-base-pair reads. What a later analysis reportedly showed was that an Asian-associated ancestry cluster had fewer N-insertions than the roughly 670-donor mean. When a later analysis compared HLA-associated TCR beta chains with equally common others, the HLA-associated chains turned out to be more clonally expanded and to have lower generation probabilities.

J is TRBJ2-5 and V is TRBV30; TRBD1 might be the D (6 bases). The end of the DNA is better explained by TRBJ2-7, so the J call may be wrong. The sequenced sample consisted of PBMCs. The origin of this receptor is a woman in her twenties or thirties in good health and CMV-seronegative. The CDR3: CAWTLDSAYEQYF. The CDR3, as DNA: TGTGCCTGGACCCTGGACAGTGCCTACGAGCAGTACTTC.